This TCR beta chain was sequenced in a study of cytomegalovirus exposure and HLA in healthy donors. Study observations and caveats: Other equally common chains were less clonally expanded than HLA-associated TCR beta chains, a later analysis showed. Excluded: some indistinguishable V segments such as TRBV6-2 and TRBV6-3. Fewer N-insertions than the roughly 630-donor mean were reportedly shown by an Asian-associated ancestry cluster in a later analysis.

A word on this clone: What it binds is unknown.

The CDR3 has 14 residues. Germline loops: CDR1 SGHTA, CDR2 FQGNSA. The V and J ends lost 1 base and 4 bases respectively, with 10 bases between them. With 60 Vbeta and 13 Jbeta primers, the PCR was carried out. In the study's own analysis: About 12 million of the 60 million to 80 million unique TCR beta chains counted in a later analysis were shared. The assay was immunoSEQ multiplex PCR, and TCRdb's table has in-frame clones only and misses some. V, J and clone size are taken as reported in that table, and D and trimming were inferred from the DNA itself. This sample has fewer than 200,000 clones, with 79% found just once.

The chain uses TRBV7-2 and TRBJ2-5, with D possibly matching TRBD2 (6 bases). This clonotype was sampled from a man aged 40-50 years in good health and CMV-seronegative. Specimen: PBMCs. This CDR3 reads CASSLGGTVETQYF. As DNA, the CDR3 is TGTGCCAGCAGCTTAGGCGGGACGGTAGAGACCCAGTACTTC.